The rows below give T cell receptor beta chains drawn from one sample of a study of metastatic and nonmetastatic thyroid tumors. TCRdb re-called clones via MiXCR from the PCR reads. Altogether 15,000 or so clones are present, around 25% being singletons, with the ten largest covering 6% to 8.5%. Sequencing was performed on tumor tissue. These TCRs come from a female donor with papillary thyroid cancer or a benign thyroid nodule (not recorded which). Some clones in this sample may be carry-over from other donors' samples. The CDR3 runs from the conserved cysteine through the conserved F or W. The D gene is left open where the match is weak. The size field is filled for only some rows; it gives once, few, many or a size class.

CDR3 DNA: TGCGCCAGCAGTGAGTCAGGGCACGAGCAGTACTTC
CDR3 protein: CASSESGHEQYF
J gene: TRBJ2-7
clone size: medium-sized
D gene: -
V gene: TRBV10-1

CDR3 DNA: TGTGCCAGCAGTTACCTGGACGAGCAGTACTTC
CDR3 protein: CASSYLDEQYF
J gene: TRBJ2-7
clone size: few
D gene: -
V gene: TRBV6-2/TRBV6-3

CDR3 DNA: TGTGCCAGCACCCCTAGCTGTCGGTACAATGAGCAGTTCTTC
CDR3 protein: CASTPSCRYNEQFF
J gene: TRBJ2-1
clone size: -
D gene: -
V gene: TRBV12-3/TRBV12-4

CDR3 DNA: TGTGCCAGCAGCTTAATGCAGGGATCGCAGCCCCAGCATTTT
CDR3 protein: CASSLMQGSQPQHF
J gene: TRBJ1-5
clone size: -
D gene: -
V gene: TRBV7-2

CDR3 DNA: TGCAGTGCTAGAGCTTTCGGACCGGGGAACCATCAGCCCCAGCATTTT
CDR3 protein: CSARAFGPGNHQPQHF
J gene: TRBJ1-5
clone size: many
D gene: -
V gene: TRBV20-1

CDR3 DNA: TGTGCCAGCAGTCGGGTGGGACTAGCGGGAGACCCCAAGGAGACCCAGTACTTC
CDR3 protein: CASSRVGLAGDPKETQYF
J gene: TRBJ2-5
clone size: -
D gene: TRBD2
V gene: TRBV12-3/TRBV12-4

CDR3 DNA: TGTGCCAGCAGTCGAACGGTAGGGGGTGGGGTTGAAGCTTTCTTT
CDR3 protein: CASSRTVGGGVEAFF
J gene: TRBJ1-1
clone size: many
D gene: -
V gene: TRBV3-1

CDR3 DNA: TGTGCCAGCAGCCAAGATGGTCGAGAGACCCAGTACTTC
CDR3 protein: CASSQDGRETQYF
J gene: TRBJ2-5
clone size: -
D gene: -
V gene: TRBV3-1

CDR3 DNA: TGCAGTTCTCACGACCACGCCGGGACAGGTTTTGGCGAGCAGTACTTC
CDR3 protein: CSSHDHAGTGFGEQYF
J gene: TRBJ2-7
clone size: -
D gene: TRBD1
V gene: TRBV20-1

CDR3 DNA: TGTGCCAGCAGGGAAGCGGGAGGGCCGCGGACCGGGGAGCTGTTTTTT
CDR3 protein: CASREAGGPRTGELFF
J gene: TRBJ2-2
clone size: many
D gene: TRBD2
V gene: TRBV28

CDR3 DNA: TGTGCCAGCAGCTTAACCCCCCGCGGCAATGAGCAGTTCTTC
CDR3 protein: CASSLTPRGNEQFF
J gene: TRBJ2-1
clone size: many
D gene: -
V gene: TRBV7-3

CDR3 DNA: TGCAGTTTCAAGGGTCGTGAAAAACTGTTTTTT
CDR3 protein: CSFKGREKLFF
J gene: TRBJ1-4
clone size: many
D gene: -
V gene: TRBV20-1

CDR3 DNA: TGTGCCTGGAGCAGAAATTCAGGGGGCTACGAGCAGTACTTC
CDR3 protein: CAWSRNSGGYEQYF
J gene: TRBJ2-7
clone size: -
D gene: TRBD1
V gene: TRBV30

CDR3 DNA: TGTGCCAGCAGTTACACTAGCGGAAGTAATGATGAGCAGTTCTTC
CDR3 protein: CASSYTSGSNDEQFF
J gene: TRBJ2-1
clone size: few
D gene: TRBD2
V gene: TRBV6-6

CDR3 DNA: TGTGCCAGCAGGAGCGGTCAAGTCACCGGGGAGCTGTTTTTT
CDR3 protein: CASRSGQVTGELFF
J gene: TRBJ2-2
clone size: -
D gene: -
V gene: TRBV28

CDR3 DNA: TGCAGTGCTTACCCTCTAAAGCGTGAGGATGACAATGAGCAGTTCTTC
CDR3 protein: CSAYPLKREDDNEQFF
J gene: TRBJ2-1
clone size: -
D gene: -
V gene: TRBV20-1

CDR3 DNA: TGTGCCAGTAGACGGGGACAGGGATACAATGAGCAGTTCTTC
CDR3 protein: CASRRGQGYNEQFF
J gene: TRBJ2-1
clone size: -
D gene: TRBD1
V gene: TRBV19

CDR3 DNA: TGTGCCTGGAGTGTGGGTGGAGTAAGAGAGGATAGTGAAAAACTGTTTTTT
CDR3 protein: CAWSVGGVREDSEKLFF
J gene: TRBJ1-4
clone size: medium-sized
D gene: -
V gene: TRBV30

CDR3 DNA: TGTGCCAGCAGTTTACAGGGGGCATCGAACACTGAAGCTTTCTTT
CDR3 protein: CASSLQGASNTEAFF
J gene: TRBJ1-1
clone size: -
D gene: TRBD1
V gene: TRBV2

CDR3 DNA: TGCAGTTCCAGCTGGACTCACAGGTGGGGGGAGCAGTACTTC
CDR3 protein: CSSSWTHRWGEQYF
J gene: TRBJ2-7
clone size: -
D gene: -
V gene: TRBV20-1

CDR3 DNA: TGCAGCGTTGGGACAGGGGGGTCCTACGAGCAGTACTTC
CDR3 protein: CSVGTGGSYEQYF
J gene: TRBJ2-7
clone size: medium-sized
D gene: TRBD1
V gene: TRBV29-1

CDR3 DNA: TGTGCCAGCAGAAGACAGGGCATCAGCGAGCAGTTCTTC
CDR3 protein: CASRRQGISEQFF
J gene: TRBJ2-1
clone size: -
D gene: TRBD1
V gene: TRBV12-3/TRBV12-4

CDR3 DNA: TGTGCCATCAGTGACGAAACAGGGGTGGGCGGCACTGAATCTTTCTTT
CDR3 protein: CAISDETGVGGTESFF
J gene: TRBJ1-1
clone size: -
D gene: TRBD1
V gene: TRBV25-1

CDR3 DNA: TGTGCCAGCAGTTCCGCAGGGATGAACTATGGCTACACCTTC
CDR3 protein: CASSSAGMNYGYTF
J gene: TRBJ1-2
clone size: medium-sized
D gene: -
V gene: TRBV27

CDR3 DNA: TGCGCCAGCAGCCAAGCTGTGAGGACTAGCTCCTACAATGAGCAGTTCTTC
CDR3 protein: CASSQAVRTSSYNEQFF
J gene: TRBJ2-1
clone size: many
D gene: TRBD2
V gene: TRBV4-1

CDR3 DNA: TGTGCCAGCAGCTTAACCGGGACTAGTCGAACCGGGGAGCTGTTTTTT
CDR3 protein: CASSLTGTSRTGELFF
J gene: TRBJ2-2
clone size: many
D gene: TRBD2
V gene: TRBV11-1

CDR3 DNA: TGTGCCATCAGGGGGGGGGGGGAGGCCATGAACACTGAAGCTTTCTTT
CDR3 protein: CAIRGGGEAMNTEAFF
J gene: TRBJ1-1
clone size: many
D gene: -
V gene: TRBV10-3

CDR3 DNA: TGTGCCTGTATTGATAGTGGAAATGAGCAGTTCTTC
CDR3 protein: CACIDSGNEQFF
J gene: TRBJ2-1
clone size: -
D gene: -
V gene: TRBV30

CDR3 DNA: TGTGCCAGTTCACAGGGGGCTGAAGCTTTCTTT
CDR3 protein: CASSQGAEAFF
J gene: TRBJ1-1
clone size: -
D gene: TRBD1
V gene: TRBV6-2/TRBV6-3

CDR3 DNA: TGTGCCAGCAGTGCCGGACAGGAGAATCAGCCCCAGCATTTT
CDR3 protein: CASSAGQENQPQHF
J gene: TRBJ1-5
clone size: medium-sized
D gene: TRBD1
V gene: TRBV6-1

CDR3 DNA: TGTGCCAGCAGCGAAGGCTGTACCCTAATAGAGCAGTACTTC
CDR3 protein: CASSEGCTLIEQYF
J gene: TRBJ2-7
clone size: few
D gene: -
V gene: TRBV6-1

CDR3 DNA: TGTGCCAGCAGCATTGGAAATGAGCAGTTCTTC
CDR3 protein: CASSIGNEQFF
J gene: TRBJ2-1
clone size: many
D gene: -
V gene: TRBV9

CDR3 DNA: TGTGCCAGCACCCCGTCAGGGGGAGGGACGTCCTACGAGCAGTACTTC
CDR3 protein: CASTPSGGGTSYEQYF
J gene: TRBJ2-7
clone size: many
D gene: -
V gene: TRBV5-8

CDR3 DNA: TGTGCCAGCAGTCTTCCTGGACTAGTCGGCGAGCAGTACTTC
CDR3 protein: CASSLPGLVGEQYF
J gene: TRBJ2-7
clone size: -
D gene: TRBD2
V gene: TRBV7-9

CDR3 DNA: TGCAGTGCTCAAAGGGGGAGGAGCTCCTATAATTCACCCCTCCACTTT
CDR3 protein: CSAQRGRSSYNSPLHF
J gene: TRBJ1-6
clone size: many
D gene: -
V gene: TRBV20-1

CDR3 DNA: TGTGCCAGCAGCTTAATATCTAGCGATCCAGATACGCAGTATTTT
CDR3 protein: CASSLISSDPDTQYF
J gene: TRBJ2-3
clone size: -
D gene: -
V gene: TRBV11-2

CDR3 DNA: TGTGCCAGCAGCACCGGACGGCGCTCTGGAAACACCATATATTTT
CDR3 protein: CASSTGRRSGNTIYF
J gene: TRBJ1-3
clone size: few
D gene: -
V gene: TRBV12-3/TRBV12-4